This TCR beta chain is from a study of OX40 agonist ivuxolimab in advanced cancers. Whole-study findings and limits: Relatively little clonal expansion, among the lowest observed, appeared in partial responders at 0.1-3.0 mg/kg.

Systemic immunosuppression or a history of autoimmune disease excluded patients. To note about this clone: The antigen remains undetermined.

J was trimmed by 5 bases and V by 4 bases; bases with no gene match: 14. The CDR3 has 16 residues. Looked up from germline, CDR1 is SQVTM and CDR2 is ANQGSEA. Profiled with immunoSEQ multiplex PCR; TCRdb holds only in-frame clones, not every one. Found here are more than 55,000 clones, roughly 80% of them singletons; the top ten hold over 4%. Specimen: CD4+ or CD8+ T cells sorted from blood, collected in a trial of the OX40 agonist ivuxolimab. The receptor comes from an adult with an advanced solid tumor such as melanoma, head and neck, liver or kidney cancer. This chain uses TRBV29-1 with TRBJ2-5, with 9 bases aligning to TRBD2. The CDR3 spells CSVGGSRAGGPETQYF. As DNA, the CDR3 is TGCAGCGTTGGTGGCTCAAGGGCGGGAGGGCCGGAGACCCAGTACTTC.